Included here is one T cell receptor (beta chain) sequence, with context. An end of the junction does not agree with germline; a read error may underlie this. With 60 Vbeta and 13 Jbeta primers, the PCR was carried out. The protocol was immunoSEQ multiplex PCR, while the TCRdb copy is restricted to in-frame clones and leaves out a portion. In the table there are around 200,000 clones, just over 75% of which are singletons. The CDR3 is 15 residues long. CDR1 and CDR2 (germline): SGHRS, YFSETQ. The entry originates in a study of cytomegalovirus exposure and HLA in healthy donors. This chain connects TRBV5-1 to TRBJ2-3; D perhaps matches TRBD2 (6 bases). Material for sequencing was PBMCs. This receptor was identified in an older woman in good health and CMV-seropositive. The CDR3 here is CASSLRGESTDTQYF. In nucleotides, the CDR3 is TGCGCCAGCAGCTTGCGCGGGGAGAGCACCGATACGCAGTATTTT.